The subject of this entry is one T cell receptor beta chain. Its antigen is not yet known. Base-call qualities are not available, and no considerably larger clone is one nucleotide away. This record comes from a study of identical twins (dated by TCRdb to the mid-2010s). Notes on the research overall: To test whether fetal clonotypes persist, this study deep-sequenced TCR alpha and beta repertoires from monozygotic twins, from unrelated adults of various ages, and from cord blood. To rule out contamination, the twin experiments were replicated at different times with different library preparation protocols. Results and caveats for the whole study, not just this receptor: Zero-insertion analyses could be partly confounded by invariant T cells such as MAIT and iNKT, although diverse VJ usage argued against such confounding for most clonotypes. Conclusions relied on cross-sectional statistical analysis, since the same donors could not be followed over many years. Recombination models systematically underestimated out-of-frame TCR alpha sharing in monozygotic twins but agreed with sharing between unrelated individuals. In beta out-of-frame sequences, excess twin sharing was weaker, because having fewer shared sequences lowered the signal-to-noise ratio. Abundant cord blood beta clonotypes carried fewer insertions; young adult naive repertoires showed a weaker similar trend, while memory repertoires showed none. Compared with coincidental sharing between unrelated individuals, out-of-frame TCR alpha sequences shared between twins showed an excess of sequences with low generation probability.

CDR1 and CDR2, per the germline V gene, are KGHSH and LQKENI. Cut back by 8 bases and 0 bases, the V and J ends lie 17 bases apart. The CDR3 numbers 15 residues from cysteine through phenylalanine. The sequence is cut down to CDR3 DNA, 45 bases in frame from base 1. Libraries were prepared through 5' RACE. TCRdb records Illumina HiSeq 2000 as the sequencer. Template switching added a universal primer binding site, and the final cDNA carried a unique molecular identifier that allowed TCR cDNA molecules to be counted accurately. First-strand cDNA for TCR alpha and beta chains was synthesized from specific primers in the conserved constant-segment region. To control for contamination, every cDNA library was double barcoded, receiving both a SMART-Mk sample barcode and Illumina barcodes. TruSeq adapter sequences along with Illumina sample barcodes were introduced in two successive PCR steps. The TCR alpha and beta cDNA libraries were sequenced on the Illumina HiSeq platform using custom primers. On the authors' methods: MiGEC was used to process raw reads and extract unique molecular identifiers, and MiXCR was used to find CDR3 positions. For each individual, recombination models were inferred using an EM algorithm with the repgenHMM and IGoR tools. The analysis of shared clonotypes was done with the tcR package in R, with sharing normalized by the product of cloneset sizes. To study raw recombination free of thymic and clonal selection effects, out-of-frame nonproductive sequences were analyzed. TCRdb cleaned the public reads at Q25 with fastp, built clones with MiXCR and kept in-frame beta chains. Identical CDR3 proteins give one entry, which carries the most common genes and DNA. The V and J calls reflect TCRdb's pipeline rather than the authors' work. This sample holds 450,000 or so distinct CDR3 sequences; approximately 14% were observed only once. Roughly 0.5% of the sample lies in the top ten.

All donors were healthy Caucasians. The twin cohort consisted of three pairs of female monozygotic twins, all aged about 18 to 30 years. Positive isolation kits from Invitrogen were used to isolate the CD4+ and CD8+ T cell populations. These data are also associated with another study on yellow fever vaccine responses in identical twins. The second paper states: According to the authors, in identical twins the way T cells responded to vaccination appeared partly convergent and partly personalized. The study precisely tracked vaccine-responding T cell clones in identical twins.

Sequenced sample: CD4+ T cells sorted from blood. The chain is assembled from TRBV18 and TRBJ2-7; the D gene lacks a confident call. The TCR originated in a woman under 30 in good health. This receptor has the CDR3 CASSPGARSSYEQYF. Here is the DNA: TGTGCCAGCAGCCCCGGTGCCAGAAGCTCCTACGAGCAGTACTTC.